This T cell receptor beta chain is drawn from a study of human T cells and chemical hapten exposure. V was trimmed by 2 bases and J by 2 bases, leaving 13 bases between them. There are 16 residues in the CDR3. Time point meaning: patch test 2, 6 weeks after DPC sensitization. Treatment in this sample: therapeutic diphenylcyclopropenone sensitization with weekly scalp DPC. Blood draws came first, before each patch test. Donors were 18 to 70-year-old alopecia patients suitable for DPC. Library construction involved attaching unique molecular identifiers to individual cDNA molecules, which allowed quantitative, reproducible TCR counting. MiXCR, applied by TCRdb to the RACE reads, yields one record per CDR3 protein. Among 84,000 or so distinct CDR3 sequences, 9.5% to 13% were seen once, and the ten largest hold 2% to 2.5%. This clonotype turned up a few times.

The sequence was collected from a woman aged 25 to 39 with alopecia areata. Some clones in this sample may be carry-over from other donors' samples. The J gene is TRBJ1-3, the V gene TRBV12-3 or TRBV12-4, with D possibly TRBD1 on 6 matching bases. The input for sequencing was whole blood, taken in connection with sensitization to the hapten diphenylcyclopropenone (DPC). The CDR3 spells CASSLFRPGAGNTIYF. CDR3 nucleotides: TGTGCCAGCAGTTTATTCCGCCCAGGGGCTGGAAACACCATATATTTT.